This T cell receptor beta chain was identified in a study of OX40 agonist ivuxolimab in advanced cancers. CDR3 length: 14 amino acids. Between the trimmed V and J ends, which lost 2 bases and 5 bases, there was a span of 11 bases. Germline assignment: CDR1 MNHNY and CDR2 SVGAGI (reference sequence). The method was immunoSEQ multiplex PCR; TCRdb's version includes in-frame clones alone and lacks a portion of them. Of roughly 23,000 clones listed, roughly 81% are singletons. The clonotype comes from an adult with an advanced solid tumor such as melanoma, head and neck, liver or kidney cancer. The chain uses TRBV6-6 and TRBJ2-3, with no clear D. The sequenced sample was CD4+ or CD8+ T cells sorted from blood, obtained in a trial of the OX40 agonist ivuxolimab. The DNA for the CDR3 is TGTGCCAGCAGTTACCAGATGGCCGGAGATACGCAGTATTTT. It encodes CASSYQMAGDTQYF.